The rows below give T cell receptor beta chains drawn from one sample of a study of identical twins. One entry per CDR3 protein, called by TCRdb with MiXCR from the 5' RACE reads. The data contain some 500,000 distinct CDR3 sequences, roughly an eighth of them singletons. These data were also filed under a second study, of yellow fever vaccine responses in identical twins.

Sequenced sample: CD4+ T cells sorted from blood. Receptor source: a woman in her late teens or twenties in good health. Each CDR3 is given without its conserved first and last residue.

V	J	CDR3
TRBV27	TRBJ1-2	ASSFRPGHGYT
TRBV10-3	TRBJ2-3	AIGPGTGKTSTDTQY
TRBV28	TRBJ2-7	ASSLREVLLYEQY
TRBV7-9	TRBJ2-5	ASSLTGRHGVQETQY
TRBV12-3/TRBV12-4	TRBJ2-1	ASSETGGADEQF
TRBV5-1	TRBJ2-7	ASSLEWRATYEQY
TRBV7-2	TRBJ2-1	ASSTQGLGTNEQF
TRBV7-8	TRBJ2-1	ASSPQPRRANEQF
TRBV5-1	TRBJ2-1	ASRLVAGYNEQF
TRBV12-3/TRBV12-4	TRBJ1-1	ASTQTGGLSTEAF
TRBV27	TRBJ2-1	ASSRLAGGAGYNEQF
TRBV20-1	TRBJ2-2	SARDWANTGELF
TRBV15	TRBJ2-7	ATSTTWNEQY
TRBV9	TRBJ2-6	ASSSGTGGAGANVLT
TRBV15	TRBJ2-3	ATSRDIPRRGTSTDTQY
TRBV21-1	TRBJ2-7	ASSNRRDGTAASSYEQY
TRBV7-9	TRBJ2-7	ASSPAVRNRYEQY
TRBV3-1	TRBJ2-4	ASSQLPGQASLAKNIQY
TRBV2	TRBJ2-7	ASSGAPRVAGEGYEQY
TRBV6-5	TRBJ2-3	ASSYGVGLHTDTQY